A single sample gave rise to the 11 T cell receptor beta chains below, sequenced in a study of T cell responses to AZD1222 COVID-19 vaccine. Profiling relied on immunoSEQ multiplex PCR, and the TCRdb table lists in-frame clones only, not all of them. There are some 150,000 clones in the sample; roughly 88% occur only once, and less than 2.5% lies in the top ten. Sequencing used peripheral blood, obtained 28 days after the second AZD1222 dose. These receptors were collected from an adult who received the AZD1222 COVID-19 vaccine.

There are a few counts of this clone. This sequence joins TRBV5-1 and TRBJ2-7, with TRBD1 matching over 7 bases. CDR1 is SGHRS, CDR2 YFSETQ, per germline. This CDR3 has 13 amino acids. J gave up 5 bases and V 2 bases, and 4 bases lay outside the gene matches. The CDR3 is CASSLQGSHEQYF. In nucleotides, the CDR3 is TGCGCCAGCAGCTTACAGGGGTCCCACGAGCAGTACTTC.

The chain combines TRBV7-9 with TRBJ1-1, with D uncertain. The V end lost 1 base, the J end lost 6 bases, and 9 bases lay between the germline ends. The CDR3 is made up of 13 amino acids. Germline-derived CDR1 and CDR2 are SEHNR and FQNEAQ (reference sequence). CDR3 sequence: CASSLGGRAEAFF. CDR3 in DNA: TGTGCCAGCAGCTTAGGAGGGAGGGCTGAAGCTTTCTTT.

This chain uses TRBV7-9 with TRBJ1-1; a weak D match, TRBD1 (6 bases). V gave up 2 bases and J gave up 5 bases, with 12 bases separating them. Germline assignment: CDR1 SEHNR and CDR2 FQNEAQ (reference sequence). CDR3 length: 14 residues. CDR3 nucleotides: TGTGCCAGCAGCTTATCCAGGGGAGAGACTGAAGCTTTCTTT. This codes for CASSLSRGETEAFF.

This chain joins TRBV11-2 and TRBJ2-2; D gene ambiguous. V gave up 3 bases and J gave up 0 bases, with 17 bases separating them. The CDR3 runs to 18 residues. Germline lookup yields CDR1 SGHAT and CDR2 FQNNGV. This CDR3 reads CASSFSFGVAPNTGELFF. The DNA for the CDR3 is TGTGCCAGCAGCTTCTCTTTCGGTGTAGCCCCGAACACCGGGGAGCTGTTTTTT.

The rearrangement uses TRBV4-2 and TRBJ2-3, with 14 bases identical to TRBD2. The CDR3 consists of 16 residues. V trimming: 4 bases; J trimming: 2 bases; junction bases outside the gene matches: 2. CDR1 and CDR2 from the germline V gene are LGHNA and YNFKEQ. The CDR3 here is CASSRTSGGTTDTQYF. CDR3 sequence (DNA): TGTGCCAGCAGCCGGACTAGCGGGGGGACCACAGATACGCAGTATTTT.

The chain has TRBV11-2 and TRBJ1-2, with 11 nucleotides matching TRBD1. Trimming removed 5 bases from V and 8 bases from J; junction bases left unmatched: 4. CDR3 length: 13 residues. Looked up from germline, CDR1 is SGHAT and CDR2 is FQNNGV. CDR3 loop: CASSPDRGLGYTF. The CDR3 DNA follows: TGTGCCAGCAGCCCGGACAGGGGGCTCGGCTACACCTTC.

For this clone: Mismatch with germline at one junction end may stem from a read error. The V call is TRBV7-7, the J call TRBJ2-1; tentative D call: TRBD1 (7 bases). The CDR3 length is 15 residues. The germline V gene has CDR1 SSHAT and CDR2 FNYEAQ (reference sequence). The CDR3 loop is CASSRGTATDYEQFF. The CDR3 DNA reads TGTGCTAGCAGCAGGGGGACTGCCACTGACTATGAGCAGTTCTTC.

The chain is built from TRBV10-1 and TRBJ2-3, with a tentative D call TRBD2 (6 bases). Germline V gene data show CDR1 as WNHNN and CDR2 as SYGVQD (reference sequence). Trimming pared 3 bases from V and 1 base from J, leaving 11 bases between. There are 15 residues in the CDR3. CDR3: CASSDLAKGTDTQYF. Written as DNA, the CDR3 is TGCGCCAGCAGTGATCTAGCGAAAGGCACAGATACGCAGTATTTT.

The V call is TRBV6-5, the J call TRBJ2-5, with D maybe TRBD1 (6 bases). V lost 0 bases, J lost 5 bases, and 13 bases lay in between. The CDR3 contains 15 residues. CDR1 is MNHEY, CDR2 SVGAGI, per germline. In nucleotides, the CDR3 is TGTGCCAGCAGTTACTCCAGGGGAGTTTGGGAGACCCAGTACTTC. As protein: CASSYSRGVWETQYF.

The chain's CDR3 is CASSMTVANTGELFF. The DNA for the CDR3 is TGTGCCAGTAGTATGACGGTCGCGAACACCGGGGAGCTGTTTTTT. This chain uses TRBV19 with TRBJ2-2, with D hard to call. Trimming removed 3 bases at V and 0 bases at J, with 8 bases between. CDR3 length equals 15 residues. CDR1 is LNHDA and CDR2 is SQIVND in the germline V gene (reference sequence).

The chain links TRBV7-3 to TRBJ1-5; D gene unclear. Germline CDR1 and CDR2: SGHTA and FQGTGA. Trimming removed 5 bases at V and 0 bases at J, with 14 bases between. There are 16 residues in the CDR3. The CDR3 region has the DNA TGTGCCAGCAGCCCCCGACACGTTTATAGCAATCAGCCCCAGCATTTT. Its translation is CASSPRHVYSNQPQHF.